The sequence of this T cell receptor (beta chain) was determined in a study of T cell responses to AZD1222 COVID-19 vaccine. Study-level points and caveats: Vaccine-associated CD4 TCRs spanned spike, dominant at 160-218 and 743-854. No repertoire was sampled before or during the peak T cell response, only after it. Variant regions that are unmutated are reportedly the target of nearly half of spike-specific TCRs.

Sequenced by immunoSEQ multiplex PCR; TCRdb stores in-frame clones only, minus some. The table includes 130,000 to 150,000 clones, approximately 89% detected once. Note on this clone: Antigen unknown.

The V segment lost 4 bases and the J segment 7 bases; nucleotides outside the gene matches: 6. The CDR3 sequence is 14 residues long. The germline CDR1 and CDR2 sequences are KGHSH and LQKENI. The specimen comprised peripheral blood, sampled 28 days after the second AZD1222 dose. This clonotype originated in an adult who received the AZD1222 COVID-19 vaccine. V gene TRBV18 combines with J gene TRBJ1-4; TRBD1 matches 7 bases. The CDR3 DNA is TGTGCCAGCTCACAAACAGGGGCTAGTGAAAAACTGTTTTTT. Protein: CASSQTGASEKLFF. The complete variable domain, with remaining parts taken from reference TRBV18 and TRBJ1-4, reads NAGVMQNPRHLVRRRGQEARLRCSPMKGHSHVYWYRQLPEEGLKFMVYLQKENIIDESGMPKERFSAEFPKEGPSILRIQQVVRGDSAAYFCASSQTGASEKLFFGSGTQLSVL.